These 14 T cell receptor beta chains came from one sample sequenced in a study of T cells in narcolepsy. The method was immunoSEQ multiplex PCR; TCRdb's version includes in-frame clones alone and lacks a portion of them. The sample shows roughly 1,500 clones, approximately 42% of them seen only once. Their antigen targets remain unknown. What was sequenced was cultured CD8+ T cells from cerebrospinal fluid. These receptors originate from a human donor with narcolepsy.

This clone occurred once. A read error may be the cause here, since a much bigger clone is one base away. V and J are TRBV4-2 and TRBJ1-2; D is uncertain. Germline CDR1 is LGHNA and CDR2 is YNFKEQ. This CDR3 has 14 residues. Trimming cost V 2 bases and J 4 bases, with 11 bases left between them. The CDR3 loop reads CASSQCPGSYGYTF. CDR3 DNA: TGTGCCAGCAGCCAATGTCCCGGGAGCTATGGCTACACCTTC.

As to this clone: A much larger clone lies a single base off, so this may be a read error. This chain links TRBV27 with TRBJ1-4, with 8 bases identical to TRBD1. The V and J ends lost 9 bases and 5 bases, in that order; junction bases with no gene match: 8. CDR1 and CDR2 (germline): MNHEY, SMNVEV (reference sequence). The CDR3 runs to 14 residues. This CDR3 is CASRTGQVNEKLFF. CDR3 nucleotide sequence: TGTGCCAGTAGGACAGGGCAGGTAAATGAAAAACTGTTTTTT. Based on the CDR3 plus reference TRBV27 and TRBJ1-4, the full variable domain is EAQVTQNPRYLITVTGKKLTVTCSQNMNHEYMSWYRQDPGLGLRQIYYSMNVEVTDKGDVPEGYKVSRKEKRNFPLILESPSPNQTSLYFCASRTGQVNEKLFFGSGTQLSVL.

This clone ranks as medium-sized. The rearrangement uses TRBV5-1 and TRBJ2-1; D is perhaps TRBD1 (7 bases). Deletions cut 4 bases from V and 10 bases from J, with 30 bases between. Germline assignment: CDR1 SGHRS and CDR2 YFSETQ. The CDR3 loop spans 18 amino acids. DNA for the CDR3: TGCGCCAGCAGCCCGGAGGGGGCCCTTGGTGCCCTCGCGAGCGAGCAGTTCTTC. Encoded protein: CASSPEGALGALASEQFF.

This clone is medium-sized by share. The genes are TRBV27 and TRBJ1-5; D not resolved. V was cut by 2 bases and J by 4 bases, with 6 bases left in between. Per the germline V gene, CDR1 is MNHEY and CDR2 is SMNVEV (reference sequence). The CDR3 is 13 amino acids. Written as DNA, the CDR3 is TGTGCCAGCAGTTTAGCGGGGAATCAGCCCCAGCATTTT. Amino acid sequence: CASSLAGNQPQHF.

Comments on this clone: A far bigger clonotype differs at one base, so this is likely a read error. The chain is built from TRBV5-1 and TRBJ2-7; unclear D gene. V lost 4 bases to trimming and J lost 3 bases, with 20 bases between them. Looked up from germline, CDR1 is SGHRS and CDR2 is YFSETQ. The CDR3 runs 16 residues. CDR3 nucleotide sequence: TGCGCCAGCAGCCCACTTACCTCCCCCTCCTTCTACGAGCAGTACTTC. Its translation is CASSPLTSPSFYEQYF.

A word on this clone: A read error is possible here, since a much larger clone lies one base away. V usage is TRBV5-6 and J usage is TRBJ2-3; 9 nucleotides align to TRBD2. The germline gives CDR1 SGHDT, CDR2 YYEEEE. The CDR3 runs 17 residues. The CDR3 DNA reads TGTGCCCGCAGCCGGGAGGGCGGGGGGGCCTGGGAAGATACGCAGTATTTT. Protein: CARSREGGGAWEDTQYF.

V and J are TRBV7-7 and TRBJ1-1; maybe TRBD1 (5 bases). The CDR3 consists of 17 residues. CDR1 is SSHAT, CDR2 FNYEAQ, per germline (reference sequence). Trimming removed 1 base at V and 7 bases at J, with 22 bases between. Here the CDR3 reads CASSLEPRDHPYDEAFF. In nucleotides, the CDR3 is TGTGCCAGCAGCTTAGAACCCCGGGACCACCCTTATGATGAAGCTTTCTTT.

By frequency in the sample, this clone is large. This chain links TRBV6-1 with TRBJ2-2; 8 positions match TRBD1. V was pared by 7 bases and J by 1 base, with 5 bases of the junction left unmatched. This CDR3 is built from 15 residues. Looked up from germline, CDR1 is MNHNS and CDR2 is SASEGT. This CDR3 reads CASITGGMNTGELFF. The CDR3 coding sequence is TGTGCCAGCATTACAGGGGGGATGAACACCGGGGAGCTGTTTTTT.

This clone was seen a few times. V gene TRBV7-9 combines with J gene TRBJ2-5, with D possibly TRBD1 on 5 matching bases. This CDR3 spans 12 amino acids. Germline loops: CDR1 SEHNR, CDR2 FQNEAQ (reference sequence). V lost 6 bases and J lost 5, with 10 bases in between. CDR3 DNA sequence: TGTGCCAGCAGAGGGGATACGGAGACCCAGTACTTC. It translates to CASRGDTETQYF.

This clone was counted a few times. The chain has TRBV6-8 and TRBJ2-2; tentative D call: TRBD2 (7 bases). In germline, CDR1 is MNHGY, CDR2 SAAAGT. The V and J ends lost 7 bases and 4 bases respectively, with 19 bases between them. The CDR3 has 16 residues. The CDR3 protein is CASKDWAGASTGELFF. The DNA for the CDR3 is TGTGCCAGCAAGGACTGGGCGGGGGCCTCCACCGGGGAGCTGTTTTTT.

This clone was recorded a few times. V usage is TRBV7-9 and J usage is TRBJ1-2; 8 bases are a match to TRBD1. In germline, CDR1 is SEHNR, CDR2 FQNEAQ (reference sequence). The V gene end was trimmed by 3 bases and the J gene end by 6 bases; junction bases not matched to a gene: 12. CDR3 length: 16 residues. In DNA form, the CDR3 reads TGTGCCAGCAGCTTGGGAGCGGGACAGGCGGCGGATGGCTACACCTTC. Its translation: CASSLGAGQAADGYTF.

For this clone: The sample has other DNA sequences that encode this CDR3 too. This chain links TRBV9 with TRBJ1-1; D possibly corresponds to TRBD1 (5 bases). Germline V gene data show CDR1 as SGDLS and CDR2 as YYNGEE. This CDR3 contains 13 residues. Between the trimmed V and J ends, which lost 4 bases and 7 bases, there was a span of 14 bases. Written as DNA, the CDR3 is TGTGCCAGCAGCCTCTTAGGAAGGGGTGAAGCTTTCTTT. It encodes CASSLLGRGEAFF.

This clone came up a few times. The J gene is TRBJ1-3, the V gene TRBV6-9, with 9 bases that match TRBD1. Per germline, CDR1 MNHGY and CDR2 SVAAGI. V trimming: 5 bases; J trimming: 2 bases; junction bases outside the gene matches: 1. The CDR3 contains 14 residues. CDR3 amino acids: CASSDRGTGNTIYF. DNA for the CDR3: TGTGCCAGCAGTGACAGGGGGACTGGAAACACCATATATTTT.

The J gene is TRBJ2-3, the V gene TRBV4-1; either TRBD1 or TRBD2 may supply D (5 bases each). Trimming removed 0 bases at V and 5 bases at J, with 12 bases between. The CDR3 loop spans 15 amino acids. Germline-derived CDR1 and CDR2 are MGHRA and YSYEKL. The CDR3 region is CASSQEIRGEDTQYF. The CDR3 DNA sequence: TGCGCCAGCAGCCAAGAGATTAGAGGGGAAGATACGCAGTATTTT.